A single sample is the source of the 14 T cell receptor beta chains below, sequenced in a study of blood T cell repertoires in COVID-19. Here immunoSEQ multiplex PCR was the method, and the copy in TCRdb shows in-frame clones only, minus some. The sample lists 270,000 or so clones, about 80% occurring once. Sequencing used peripheral blood. These receptors were obtained from a human donor in a cohort sampled during active COVID-19.

This chain uses TRBV7-2 with TRBJ1-6; no reliable D call. Trimming cost V 0 bases and J 1 base, with 10 bases left between them. Germline assignment: CDR1 SGHTA and CDR2 FQGNSA. This CDR3 has 17 residues. CDR3 amino acids: CASSLADTLSYNSPLHF. The CDR3 nucleotides read TGTGCCAGCAGCTTAGCCGACACACTTTCCTATAATTCACCCCTCCACTTT.

J is TRBJ1-5 and V is TRBV10-2, with TRBD1 matching over 9 bases. CDR1 is WSHSY and CDR2 is SAAADI in the germline V gene. V gave up 6 bases and J gave up 7 bases; unmatched junction bases: 7. This CDR3 has 14 residues. The CDR3 DNA reads TGCGCCAGCAGCCTGACAGGGGGTGGACAGCCCCAGCATTTT. This gives the protein CASSLTGGGQPQHF.

The V call is TRBV18, the J call TRBJ2-7; 9 bases line up with TRBD1. J was trimmed by 4 bases and V by 3 bases; bases with no gene match: 4. CDR1 and CDR2 from the germline V gene are KGHSH and LQKENI. The CDR3 runs 14 residues. This CDR3 reads CASSPAGQGYEQYF. The CDR3 DNA is TGTGCCAGCTCACCTGCGGGACAGGGTTACGAGCAGTACTTC.

V is TRBV13 and J is TRBJ2-2; the D gene is possibly TRBD2 (6 bases). Germline assignment: CDR1 PRHDT and CDR2 FYEKMQ (reference sequence). V lost 3 bases and J lost 4, with 15 bases in between. This CDR3 contains 16 residues. DNA for the CDR3: TGTGCCAGCAGCTTCCGGACGGGGGTGGGCACCGGGGAGCTGTTTTTT. Its translation is CASSFRTGVGTGELFF.

The chain links TRBV5-1 to TRBJ1-2, with D unresolved. CDR1 and CDR2 from the germline V gene are SGHRS and YFSETQ. The CDR3 runs to 14 residues. Trimming took off 4 bases at V and 3 bases at J, with 13 bases between the two ends. This CDR3 is CASSPFGEDYGYTF. CDR3 sequence (DNA): TGCGCCAGCAGCCCGTTCGGGGAGGACTATGGCTACACCTTC.

This clone came up once. The V and J genes are TRBV6-2 or TRBV6-3 and TRBJ1-5; no firm D call. The CDR3 covers 12 residues. V was trimmed by 4 bases and J by 5 bases, leaving 6 bases between them. Germline values: CDR1 MNHEY, CDR2 SVGEGT. This CDR3 is CASSSDHQPQHF. As DNA, the CDR3 is TGTGCCAGCAGTTCAGATCATCAGCCCCAGCATTTT.

V and J are TRBV7-2 and TRBJ2-4; no clear D gene. This CDR3 has 15 amino acids. In germline, CDR1 is SGHTA, CDR2 FQGNSA. The V gene lost 7 bases and the J gene lost 0 bases, with 13 bases spanning the gap. The CDR3, as DNA: TGTGCCAGCACCCCCTTTGCGGAAGCCAAAAACATTCAGTACTTC. Translating it yields CASTPFAEAKNIQYF.

In this sample, this clone turned up once. V is TRBV6-2 or TRBV6-3 and J is TRBJ1-1; unclear D gene. This CDR3 comprises 11 residues. Germline CDR1 reads MNHEY; CDR2 reads SVGEGT. Trimming removed 5 bases from V and 3 bases from J, with 4 bases in between. CDR3: CASSTYTEAFF. The CDR3 nucleotides read TGTGCCAGCAGTACATACACTGAAGCTTTCTTT.

This clone was detected only a few times. The rearrangement uses TRBV2 and TRBJ2-3; 10 nucleotides align to TRBD2. The CDR3 totals 18 residues. V was pared by 2 bases and J by 0 bases, with 8 bases of the junction left unmatched. Germline values: CDR1 SNHLY, CDR2 FYNNEI. The DNA for the CDR3 is TGTGCCAGCAGTGAAAAGCTAGCGGGGGTCCTTAGCACAGATACGCAGTATTTT. Amino acids: CASSEKLAGVLSTDTQYF.

The V gene is TRBV6-2 or TRBV6-3, the J gene TRBJ2-5; the D gene is possibly TRBD1 (5 bases). In germline, CDR1 is MNHEY, CDR2 SVGEGT. The CDR3 loop spans 14 amino acids. Trimming cost V 5 bases and J 1 base, with 11 bases left between them. CDR3 sequence: CASSTGGAQETQYF. The CDR3 nucleotides read TGTGCCAGCAGTACAGGTGGGGCCCAAGAGACCCAGTACTTC.

The chain combines TRBV18 with TRBJ2-3; 10 nucleotides agree with TRBD2. Germline CDR1 is KGHSH and CDR2 is LQKENI. The V and J ends lost 3 bases and 3 bases, in that order; junction bases with no gene match: 3. The CDR3 has 15 residues. The CDR3 reads CASSPRTSGTDTQYF. In nucleotides, the CDR3 is TGTGCCAGCTCACCCCGGACTAGCGGTACAGATACGCAGTATTTT.

The V call is TRBV18, the J call TRBJ2-1; 9 positions agree with TRBD1. The V gene's germline CDR1 is KGHSH and CDR2 LQKENI. The CDR3 totals 15 residues. V gave up 8 bases and J gave up 0 bases; unmatched junction bases: 5. CDR3 DNA: TGTGCCAGCCGCCGGGACAGGGTCTCCTACAATGAGCAGTTCTTC. It yields the protein CASRRDRVSYNEQFF.

The chain has TRBV29-1 and TRBJ1-1; no clear D gene. This CDR3 spans 15 amino acids. Germline values: CDR1 SQVTM, CDR2 ANQGSEA. Trimming cost V 6 bases and J 0 bases, with 17 bases left between them. CDR3 residues: CSVGGSPYMNTEAFF. CDR3 nucleotides: TGCAGCGTAGGAGGATCCCCTTACATGAACACTGAAGCTTTCTTT.

The V call is TRBV4-2, the J call TRBJ1-4; tentative D call: TRBD1 (6 bases). Trimming left V 4 bases short and J 8 bases short, with 20 bases between. The length of the CDR3 is 16 residues. The V gene's germline CDR1 is LGHNA and CDR2 YNFKEQ. The CDR3 is CASSRGQLQDWEKLFF. The CDR3, as DNA: TGTGCCAGCAGCCGAGGACAGTTACAGGATTGGGAAAAACTGTTTTTT.